The 13 T cell receptor beta chains given below trace back to one sample, sequenced in a study of siplizumab effects on memory and regulatory T cells (dated by TCRdb to about 2019). The method was the immunoSEQ multiplex PCR assay. TCRdb mirrors the immuneACCESS table, restricted to in-frame sequences. Some clones are absent from its copies; in checked studies, under half trace to an unresolved V gene, and the reason for the others is unknown. This sample gives some 100,000 clones in total; about 91% of them show up just once. Under 3% of the sample is in the top ten clones. The specimen was CD4+ T cells sorted from blood. These receptor sequences come from a human donor in good health. Some clones in this sample may be carry-over from other donors' samples.

A remark on this clone: This sample also contains other DNA sequences that code for the same CDR3. CDR3 amino acids: CASSLNGGTEAFF. In DNA form, the CDR3 reads TGTGCCAGCAGCTTAAACGGGGGCACTGAAGCTTTCTTT. This chain connects TRBV7-3 to TRBJ1-1, with D tentatively TRBD1 (5 bases). CDR3 length equals 13 residues. Trimming took 1 base from V and 4 from J, leaving 7 bases between them. CDR1 and CDR2 (germline): SGHTA, FQGTGA.

This clone was seen once. The rearrangement joins TRBV14 to TRBJ2-7; 7 nucleotides match TRBD2. CDR1 SGHDN and CDR2 FVKESK come from the germline V gene. There are 13 residues in the CDR3. Germline trimming cut 3 bases from V and 2 bases from J; bases unmatched to any gene: 1. CDR3 sequence reads: CASSHGGTYEQYF. In DNA, the CDR3 is TGTGCCAGCAGCCACGGGGGGACCTACGAGCAGTACTTC.

The gene calls are TRBV19 and TRBJ2-7; D perhaps matches TRBD1 (6 bases). Germline V lookup: CDR1 LNHDA, CDR2 SQIVND (reference sequence). Trimming took off 1 base at V and 6 bases at J, with 19 bases between the two ends. The CDR3 sequence is 16 residues long. The DNA of the CDR3 is TGTGCCAGTAGTATAGGGCGCAGGGGCATATCTACCGAGCAGTACTTC. Translated: CASSIGRRGISTEQYF. Full variable domain (outside the CDR3, taken from reference TRBV19 and TRBJ2-7): DGGITQSPKYLFRKEGQNVTLSCEQNLNHDAMYWYRQDPGQGLRLIYYSQIVNDFQKGDIAEGYSVSREKKESFPLTVTSAQKNPTAFYLCASSIGRRGISTEQYFGPGTRLTVT.

The rearrangement uses TRBV20-1 and TRBJ1-5; D is undetermined. The germline CDR1 and CDR2 sequences are DFQATT and SNEGSKA (reference sequence). The CDR3 runs 9 residues. The V end was cut by 6 bases, the J end by 7 bases, with 4 bases between. CDR3 loop: CSAGQPQHF. The CDR3 nucleotides are TGCAGTGCGGGACAGCCCCAGCATTTT.

The V gene is TRBV6-6, the J gene TRBJ2-5; D not resolved. The germline V gene encodes CDR1 MNHNY and CDR2 SVGAGI (reference sequence). Trimming shortened V by 5 bases and J by 2 bases, and 9 bases separated the two germline ends. The CDR3 runs to 13 residues. Here the CDR3 reads CASSGMIQETQYF. The CDR3 coding sequence is TGTGCCAGCAGTGGGATGATTCAAGAGACCCAGTACTTC.

This clone was counted only a few times. CDR3: CASRDRGTQPQHF. The CDR3 nucleotides read TGTGCCAGCCGGGACAGGGGTACCCAGCCCCAGCATTTT. This sequence joins TRBV19 and TRBJ1-5; 10 bases are a match to TRBD1. This CDR3 is 13 amino acids long. Germline V gene data show CDR1 as LNHDA and CDR2 as SQIVND (reference sequence). V was pared by 9 bases and J by 7 bases, with 6 bases of the junction left unmatched.

In its sample, this clone was seen once. The chain recombines TRBV28 with TRBJ2-7; 12 bases fit TRBD2. This CDR3 is built from 15 residues. The germline V gene encodes CDR1 MDHEN and CDR2 SYDVKM. V gave up 4 bases and J gave up 3 bases; unmatched junction bases: 4. The CDR3 sequence: CASSSWTSGDYEQYF. In DNA, the CDR3 is TGTGCCAGCAGTTCTTGGACTAGCGGGGACTACGAGCAGTACTTC.

The chain employs TRBV6-1 and TRBJ2-1, with 9 bases identical to TRBD2. The V gene's germline CDR1 is MNHNS and CDR2 SASEGT. V lost 5 bases to trimming and J lost 0 bases; unmatched junction nucleotides: 2. There are 15 residues in the CDR3. CDR3 residues: CASSLAGASYNEQFF. Here the CDR3 DNA reads TGTGCCAGCAGTTTAGCGGGAGCCTCCTACAATGAGCAGTTCTTC.

This clone turned up a few times. The chain links TRBV18 to TRBJ1-1; D call uncertain. Germline V gives CDR1 KGHSH, CDR2 LQKENI. There are 13 residues in the CDR3. The ends were cut back, 1 base at V and 2 bases at J, with 5 bases in the middle. As DNA, the CDR3 is TGTGCCAGCTCACCACAGTCTAACACTGAAGCTTTCTTT. Its protein is CASSPQSNTEAFF. Full variable domain (remainder filled in from reference TRBV18 and TRBJ1-1): NAGVMQNPRHLVRRRGQEARLRCSPMKGHSHVYWYRQLPEEGLKFMVYLQKENIIDESGMPKERFSAEFPKEGPSILRIQQVVRGDSAAYFCASSPQSNTEAFFGQGTRLTVV.

The V gene is TRBV11-2, the J gene TRBJ2-1; D unclear. The germline V gene encodes CDR1 SGHAT and CDR2 FQNNGV. V lost 1 base and J 2 bases, leaving 12 bases between the germline ends. This CDR3 contains 16 residues. The DNA of the CDR3 is TGTGCCAGCAGCTTAGGAGTAGGGATGGCCTACAATGAGCAGTTCTTC. It codes for CASSLGVGMAYNEQFF.

J is TRBJ2-2 and V is TRBV19; 7 bases are shared with TRBD2. The CDR3 contains 13 residues. The trim removed 8 bases at V and 4 bases at J, leaving 4 bases unmatched. Germline V gene data show CDR1 as LNHDA and CDR2 as SQIVND (reference sequence). CDR3 region: CASQGEGTGELFF. CDR3 in DNA: TGTGCCAGTCAAGGGGAGGGCACCGGGGAGCTGTTTTTT. The full variable domain, in which reference TRBV19 and TRBJ2-2 provide the parts outside the CDR3, is DGGITQSPKYLFRKEGQNVTLSCEQNLNHDAMYWYRQDPGQGLRLIYYSQIVNDFQKGDIAEGYSVSREKKESFPLTVTSAQKNPTAFYLCASQGEGTGELFFGEGSRLTVL.

V is TRBV14 and J is TRBJ2-1; 7 positions agree with TRBD2. Trimming cost V 1 base and J 10 bases; bases outside gene matches: 10. Germline CDR1 and CDR2: SGHDN and FVKESK. This CDR3 has 15 residues. CDR3 loop: CASSQVGTTLSEQFF. Here the CDR3 DNA reads TGTGCCAGCAGCCAAGTGGGGACTACCCTGAGCGAGCAGTTCTTC.

This chain uses TRBV5-5 with TRBJ2-1; D not certain. Trimming cost V 1 base and J 8 bases, with 7 bases left between them. Looked up from germline, CDR1 is SGHKS and CDR2 is YYEKEE (reference sequence). This CDR3 spans 12 amino acids. CDR3 in DNA: TGTGCCAGCAGCTTGATGTGGGATGAGCAGTTCTTC. This gives the protein CASSLMWDEQFF.